Listed below are T cell receptor beta chains from one sample, sequenced in a study of T-cell memory formation after mild COVID-19. One entry per CDR3 protein, called by TCRdb with MiXCR from the 5' RACE reads. This sample carries over 300,000 distinct CDR3 sequences, about 20% of them seen once, and the ten largest clones take around a fifth. Sequenced: PBMCs or a T cell subset sorted from them (not recorded which). The receptor set was obtained from a man between 18 and 29 years old who had mild COVID-19 (a few samples of this study predate the infection). Cell type and time point are not known. CDR3s include the opening cysteine and the closing phenylalanine or tryptophan. The D gene is left open where the match is weak. Rows give clone size only sometimes, using once, few, many, or a class for an expanded clone.

size | D | V | CDR3
. | TRBD2 | TRBV7-6 | CASSFRTSGAYNEQFF
many | . | TRBV28 | CASSPTSGVNTGELFF
. | . | TRBV7-9 | CASSEGPTGITYEQYF
. | TRBD2 | TRBV12-3/TRBV12-4 | CASSLRWGPSGGPDIAKNIQYF
few | TRBD2 | TRBV6-1 | CASSIAGAFTDTQYF
. | TRBD2 | TRBV25-1 | CASMQPGGVRETQYF
many | . | TRBV7-2 | CASSLAWGPSYEQYF
many | . | TRBV5-1 | CASSLGQTSEETQYF
. | TRBD1 | TRBV7-9 | CASSLGQGLLAAFF
few | . | TRBV7-2 | CASSLWRDLETQYF
few | . | TRBV12-3/TRBV12-4 | CASSTLGGADTQYF
once | . | TRBV6-2/TRBV6-3 | CASTYGWAGELFF
few | TRBD1 | TRBV5-1 | CASSLLGQIEQYF
few | TRBD1 | TRBV7-2 | CASSLFGTGGETQYF
. | . | TRBV12-3/TRBV12-4 | CASSSPLASPPYEQYF
few | TRBD1 | TRBV7-9 | CASSYVDRNYGYTF
. | . | TRBV4-1 | CASSQEYSPGINYGYTF
few | . | TRBV7-9 | CASSPRGGENTEAFF
. | . | TRBV20-1 | CSATGPVTDTQYF
few | TRBD2 | TRBV4-3 | CASSQDPSGGTDTQYF
few | . | TRBV29-1 | CSVRSPAGDNYGYTF
. | . | TRBV6-2/TRBV6-3 | CASTWTDNQPQHF
many | . | TRBV12-5 | CASSNRVGNYEQYF
few | . | TRBV12-3/TRBV12-4 | CASSRTGSKNIQYF
many | . | TRBV9 | CASSGGQGKNGYTF
few | TRBD1 | TRBV7-2 | CASGKNRGGETQYF
. | . | TRBV7-2 | CASSDHQVMNTEAFF
few | TRBD1 | TRBV7-6 | CASSLTDRGFNEQYF
. | . | TRBV7-9 | CASSPGTLALETQYF
few | . | TRBV27 | CASQGMRANEKLFF
few | . | TRBV11-3 | CASSSNLADSYNEQFF
many | . | TRBV7-9 | CASSLIISGNEQFF
. | TRBD1 | TRBV12-3/TRBV12-4 | CASNLVQGAQGYTF
. | . | TRBV18 | CASSRGASYNEQFF
. | . | TRBV15 | CATSATGSLGANVLTF
. | . | TRBV10-3 | CAMSAGTGYGYTF
. | . | TRBV7-9 | CASSPRGPNSGNTIYF
. | . | TRBV7-3 | CASSATGGSYNSPLHF
few | . | TRBV4-2 | CASSQDRQTETQYF
. | . | TRBV7-6 | CASSLEGGYNEQFF
many | . | TRBV7-6 | CASSLKAVNYEQYF
. | . | TRBV5-6 | CASSLNSVRGLSTEPQHF
. | . | TRBV7-6 | CASSLAGEVDTQYF
few | TRBD1 | TRBV4-2 | CASSQDHRGEYF
. | TRBD1 | TRBV20-1 | CSASLTGAHGYTF
many | TRBD2 | TRBV5-1 | CASSSRGVSTDTQYF
many | . | TRBV7-8 | CASSPIYRSTEAFF
. | . | TRBV6-2/TRBV6-3 | CASSLQQVLREAFF
. | TRBD1 | TRBV5-1 | CASSLDGTGAQPQHF